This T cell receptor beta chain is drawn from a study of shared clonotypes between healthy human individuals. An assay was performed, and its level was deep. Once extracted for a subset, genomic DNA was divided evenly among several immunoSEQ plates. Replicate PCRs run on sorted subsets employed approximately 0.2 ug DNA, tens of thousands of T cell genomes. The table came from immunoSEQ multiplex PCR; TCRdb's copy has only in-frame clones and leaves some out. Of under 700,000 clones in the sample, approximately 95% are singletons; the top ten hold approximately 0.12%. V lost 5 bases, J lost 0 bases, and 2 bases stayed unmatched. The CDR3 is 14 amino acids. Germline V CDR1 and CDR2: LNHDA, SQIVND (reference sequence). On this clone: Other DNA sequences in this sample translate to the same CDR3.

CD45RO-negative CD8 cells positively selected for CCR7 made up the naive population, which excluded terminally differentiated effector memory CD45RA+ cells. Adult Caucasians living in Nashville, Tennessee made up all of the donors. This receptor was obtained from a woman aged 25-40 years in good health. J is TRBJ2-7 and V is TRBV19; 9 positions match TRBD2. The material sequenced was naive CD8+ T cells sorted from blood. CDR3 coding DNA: TGTGCCAGTAGTGTGACTAGCGGCTCCTACGAGCAGTACTTC. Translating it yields CASSVTSGSYEQYF.